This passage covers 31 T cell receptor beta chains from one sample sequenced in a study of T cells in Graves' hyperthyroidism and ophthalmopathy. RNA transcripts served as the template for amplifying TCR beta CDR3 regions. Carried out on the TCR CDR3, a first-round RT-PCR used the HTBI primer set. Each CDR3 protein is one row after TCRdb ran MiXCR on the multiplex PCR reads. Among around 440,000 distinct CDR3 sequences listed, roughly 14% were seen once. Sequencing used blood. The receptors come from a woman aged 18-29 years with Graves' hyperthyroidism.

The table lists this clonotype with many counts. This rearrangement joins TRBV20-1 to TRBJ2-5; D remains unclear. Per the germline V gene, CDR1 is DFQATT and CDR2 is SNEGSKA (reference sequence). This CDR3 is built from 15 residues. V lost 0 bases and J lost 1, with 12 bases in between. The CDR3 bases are TGCAGTGCTAGAGATTTTCGGGCAGCCCAAGAGACCCAGTACTTC. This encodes CSARDFRAAQETQYF.

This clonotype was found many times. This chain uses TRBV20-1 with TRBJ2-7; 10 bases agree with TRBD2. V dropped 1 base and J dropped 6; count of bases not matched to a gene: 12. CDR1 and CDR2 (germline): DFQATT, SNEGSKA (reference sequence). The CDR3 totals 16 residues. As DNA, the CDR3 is TGCAGTGCTAGAGGGCTAGCGGGGGCCAATTTCTTCGAGCAGTACTTC. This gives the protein CSARGLAGANFFEQYF.

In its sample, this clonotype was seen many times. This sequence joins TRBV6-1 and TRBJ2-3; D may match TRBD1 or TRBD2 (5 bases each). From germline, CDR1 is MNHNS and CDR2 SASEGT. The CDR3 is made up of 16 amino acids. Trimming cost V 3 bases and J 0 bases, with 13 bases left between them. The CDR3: CASSDLRGSSTDTQYF. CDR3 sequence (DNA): TGTGCCAGCAGTGACCTCCGGGGCTCTAGCACAGATACGCAGTATTTT.

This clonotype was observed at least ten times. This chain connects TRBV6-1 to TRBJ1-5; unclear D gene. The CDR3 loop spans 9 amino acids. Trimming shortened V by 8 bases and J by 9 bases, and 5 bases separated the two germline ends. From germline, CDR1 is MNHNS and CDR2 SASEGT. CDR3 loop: CASGRPQHF. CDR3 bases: TGTGCCAGCGGAAGGCCCCAGCATTTT.

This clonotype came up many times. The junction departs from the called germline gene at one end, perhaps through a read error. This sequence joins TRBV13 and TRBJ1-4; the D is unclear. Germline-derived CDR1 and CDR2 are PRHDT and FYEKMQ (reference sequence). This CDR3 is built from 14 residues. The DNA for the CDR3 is TGTGCCAGCAGCTTAGTCGGATTTAATGGAAAACTGTTTTTT. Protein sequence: CASSLVGFNGKLFF.

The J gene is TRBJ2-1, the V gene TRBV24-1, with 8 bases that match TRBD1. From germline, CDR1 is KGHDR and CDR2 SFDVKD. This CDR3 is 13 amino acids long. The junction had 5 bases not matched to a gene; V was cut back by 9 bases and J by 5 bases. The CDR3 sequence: CATSGTGHNEQFF. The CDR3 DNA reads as TGTGCCACCTCCGGGACAGGACACAATGAGCAGTTCTTC.

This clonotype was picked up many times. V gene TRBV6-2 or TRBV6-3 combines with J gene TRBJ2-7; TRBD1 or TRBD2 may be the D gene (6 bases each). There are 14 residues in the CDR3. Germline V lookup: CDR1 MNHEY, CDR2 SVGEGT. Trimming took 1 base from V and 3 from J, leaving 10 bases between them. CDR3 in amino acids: CASSYWGADYEQYF. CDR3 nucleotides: TGTGCCAGCAGTTACTGGGGGGCTGACTACGAGCAGTACTTC.

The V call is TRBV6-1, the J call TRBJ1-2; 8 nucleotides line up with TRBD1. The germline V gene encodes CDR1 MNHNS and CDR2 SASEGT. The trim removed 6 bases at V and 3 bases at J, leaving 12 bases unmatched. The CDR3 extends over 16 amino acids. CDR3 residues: CASRTNQGAFDYGYTF. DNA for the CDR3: TGTGCCAGCAGGACAAACCAGGGGGCGTTTGACTATGGCTACACCTTC.

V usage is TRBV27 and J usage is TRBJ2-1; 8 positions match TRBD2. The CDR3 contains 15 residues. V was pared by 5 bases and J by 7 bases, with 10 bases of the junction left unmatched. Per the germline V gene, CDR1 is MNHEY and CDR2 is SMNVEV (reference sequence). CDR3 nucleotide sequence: TGTGCCAGCAGTCAGACGGGAGGGCCTTGGAATGAGCAGTTCTTC. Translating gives CASSQTGGPWNEQFF.

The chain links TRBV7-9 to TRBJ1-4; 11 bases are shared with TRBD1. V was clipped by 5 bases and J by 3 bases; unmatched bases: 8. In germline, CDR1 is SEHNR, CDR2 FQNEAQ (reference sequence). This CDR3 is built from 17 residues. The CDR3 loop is CASSPSPGQGANEKLFF. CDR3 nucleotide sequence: TGTGCCAGCAGCCCTAGCCCGGGACAGGGGGCTAATGAAAAACTGTTTTTT. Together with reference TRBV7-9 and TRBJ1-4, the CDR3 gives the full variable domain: DTGVSQNPRHKITKRGQNVTFRCDPISEHNRLYWYRQTLGQGPEFLTYFQNEAQLEKSRLLSDRFSAERPKGSFSTLEIQRTEQGDSAMYLCASSPSPGQGANEKLFFGSGTQLSVL.

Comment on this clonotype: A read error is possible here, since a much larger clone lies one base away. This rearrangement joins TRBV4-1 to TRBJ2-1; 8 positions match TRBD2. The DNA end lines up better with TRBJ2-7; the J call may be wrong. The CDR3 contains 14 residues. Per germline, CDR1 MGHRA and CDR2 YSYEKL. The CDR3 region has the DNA TGCGCCAGCAGCCCATATAGCGGGGACAATGAGCAGTACTTC. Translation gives CASSPYSGDNEQYF.

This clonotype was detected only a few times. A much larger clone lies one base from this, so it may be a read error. The CDR3 spells CAGSLARPQREADTQYF. In DNA form, the CDR3 reads TGTGCCGGCAGCTTAGCCAGGCCTCAGCGGGAGGCAGATACGCAGTATTTT. The V gene is TRBV7-9, the J gene TRBJ2-3; 9 bases are shared with TRBD2. Germline V gene sequence: CDR1 SEHNR, CDR2 FQNEAQ (reference sequence). The CDR3 runs to 17 residues.

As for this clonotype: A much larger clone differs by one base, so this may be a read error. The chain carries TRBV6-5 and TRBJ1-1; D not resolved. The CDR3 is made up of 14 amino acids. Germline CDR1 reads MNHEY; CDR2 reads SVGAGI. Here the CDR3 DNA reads TGTGCCAGCAGTTATAACAGAGGGAACACTGAAGCTTCCTTT. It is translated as CASSYNRGNTEASF.

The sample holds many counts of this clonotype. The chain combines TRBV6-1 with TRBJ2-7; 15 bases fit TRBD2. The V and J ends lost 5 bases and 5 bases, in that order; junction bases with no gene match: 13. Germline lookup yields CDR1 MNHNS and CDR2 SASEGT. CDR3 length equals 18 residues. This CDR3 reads CASSRGTSGRSVVDEQYF. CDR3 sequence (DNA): TGTGCCAGCAGTAGAGGGACTAGCGGGAGGTCGGTAGTAGACGAGCAGTACTTC.

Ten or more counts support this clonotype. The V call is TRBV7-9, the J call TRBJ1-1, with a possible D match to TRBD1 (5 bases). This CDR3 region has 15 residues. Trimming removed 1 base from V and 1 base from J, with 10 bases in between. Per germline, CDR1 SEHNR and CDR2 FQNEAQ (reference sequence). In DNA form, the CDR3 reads TGTGCCAGCAGCTTAGATCAGGGCTCGAACACTGAAGCTTTCTTT. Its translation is CASSLDQGSNTEAFF. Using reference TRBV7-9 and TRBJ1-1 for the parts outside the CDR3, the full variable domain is DTGVSQNPRHKITKRGQNVTFRCDPISEHNRLYWYRQTLGQGPEFLTYFQNEAQLEKSRLLSDRFSAERPKGSFSTLEIQRTEQGDSAMYLCASSLDQGSNTEAFFGQGTRLTVV.

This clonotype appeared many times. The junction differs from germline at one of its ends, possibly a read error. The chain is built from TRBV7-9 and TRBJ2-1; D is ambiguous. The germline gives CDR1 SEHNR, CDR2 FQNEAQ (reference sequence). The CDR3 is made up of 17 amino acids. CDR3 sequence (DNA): TGTACCAGCAGCTTCGATTCGTCGCCTACCCGGGCCGATGAGCAGTTCTTC. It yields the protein CTSSFDSSPTRADEQFF.

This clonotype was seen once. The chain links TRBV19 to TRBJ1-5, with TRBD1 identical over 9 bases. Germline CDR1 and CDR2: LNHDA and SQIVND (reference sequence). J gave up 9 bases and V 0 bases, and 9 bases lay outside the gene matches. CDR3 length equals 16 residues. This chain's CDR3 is CASSIDHRGLDRPQHF. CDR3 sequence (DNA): TGTGCCAGTAGTATAGACCACAGGGGGCTTGATCGGCCCCAGCATTTT.

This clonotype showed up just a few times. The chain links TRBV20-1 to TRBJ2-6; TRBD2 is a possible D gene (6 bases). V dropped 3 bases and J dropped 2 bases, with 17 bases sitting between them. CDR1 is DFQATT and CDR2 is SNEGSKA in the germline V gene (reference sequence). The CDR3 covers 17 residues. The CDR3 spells CSASLGPEGTGANVLTF. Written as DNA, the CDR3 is TGCAGTGCTAGTCTCGGCCCGGAGGGCACTGGGGCCAACGTCCTGACTTTC.

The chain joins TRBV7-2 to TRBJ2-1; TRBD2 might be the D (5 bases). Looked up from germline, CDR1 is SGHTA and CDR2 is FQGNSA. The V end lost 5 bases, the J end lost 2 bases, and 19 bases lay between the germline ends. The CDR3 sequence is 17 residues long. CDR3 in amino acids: CASSPQVLPGAYNEQFF. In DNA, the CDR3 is TGTGCCAGCAGCCCACAAGTCCTCCCCGGGGCCTACAATGAGCAGTTCTTC.

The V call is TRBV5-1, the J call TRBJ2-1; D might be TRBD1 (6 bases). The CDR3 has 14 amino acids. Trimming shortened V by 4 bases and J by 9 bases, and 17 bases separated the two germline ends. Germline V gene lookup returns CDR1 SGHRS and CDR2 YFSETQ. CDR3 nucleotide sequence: TGCGCCAGCAGCCCTTCAGGGGAGCTAGGTGAGCAGTTCTTC. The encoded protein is CASSPSGELGEQFF.

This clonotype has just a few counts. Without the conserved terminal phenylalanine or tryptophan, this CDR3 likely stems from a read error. The CDR3 bases are TGTGCCAGCAGTGGGGGAAGCAGGGGAGCTGGGGCCAACGTCCTGACTCTC. This gives the protein CASSGGSRGAGANVLTL. The chain couples TRBV6-1 to TRBJ2-6, with TRBD1 as a possible D gene (6 bases). CDR1 and CDR2 from the germline V gene are MNHNS and SASEGT. This CDR3 is built from 17 residues. V was pared by 4 bases and J by 2 bases, with 15 bases between.

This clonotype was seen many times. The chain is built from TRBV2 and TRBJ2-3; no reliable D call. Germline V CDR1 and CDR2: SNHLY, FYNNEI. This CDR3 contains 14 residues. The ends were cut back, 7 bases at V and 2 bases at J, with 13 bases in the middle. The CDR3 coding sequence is TGTGCCAGCAACCAAAACCACCTCACAGATACGCAGTATTTT. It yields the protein CASNQNHLTDTQYF.

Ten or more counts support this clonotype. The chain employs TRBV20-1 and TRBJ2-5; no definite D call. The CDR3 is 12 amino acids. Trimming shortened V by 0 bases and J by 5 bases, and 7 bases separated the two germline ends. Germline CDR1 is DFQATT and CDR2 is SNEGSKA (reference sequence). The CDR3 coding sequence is TGCAGTGCTAGAGATGACACTGAGACCCAGTACTTC. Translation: CSARDDTETQYF.

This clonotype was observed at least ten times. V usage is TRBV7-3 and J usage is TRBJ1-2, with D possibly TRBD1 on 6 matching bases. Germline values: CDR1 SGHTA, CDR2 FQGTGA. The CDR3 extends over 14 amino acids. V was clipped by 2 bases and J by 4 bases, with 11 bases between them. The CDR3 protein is CASSLRAGAYGYTF. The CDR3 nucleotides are TGTGCCAGCAGCTTACGGGCAGGGGCCTATGGCTACACCTTC. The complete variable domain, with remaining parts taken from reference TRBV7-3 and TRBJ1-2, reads GAGVSQTPSNKVTEKGKYVELRCDPISGHTALYWYRQSLGQGPEFLIYFQGTGAADDSGLPNDRFFAVRPEGSVSTLKIQRTERGDSAVYLCASSLRAGAYGYTFGSGTRLTVV.

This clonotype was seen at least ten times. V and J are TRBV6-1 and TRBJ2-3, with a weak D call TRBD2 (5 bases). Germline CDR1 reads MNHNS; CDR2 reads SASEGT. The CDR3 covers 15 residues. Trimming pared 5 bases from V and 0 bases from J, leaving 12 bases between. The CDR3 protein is CASSRTGPSTDTQYF. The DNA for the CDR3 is TGTGCCAGCAGTCGGACTGGGCCTAGCACAGATACGCAGTATTTT.

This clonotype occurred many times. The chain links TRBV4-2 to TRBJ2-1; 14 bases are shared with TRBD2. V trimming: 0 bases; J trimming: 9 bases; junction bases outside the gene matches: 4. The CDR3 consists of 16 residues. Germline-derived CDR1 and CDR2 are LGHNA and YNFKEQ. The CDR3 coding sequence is TGTGCCAGCAGCCAAGATGGCGGGACTAGCGGGAGTGAGCAGTTCTTC. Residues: CASSQDGGTSGSEQFF.

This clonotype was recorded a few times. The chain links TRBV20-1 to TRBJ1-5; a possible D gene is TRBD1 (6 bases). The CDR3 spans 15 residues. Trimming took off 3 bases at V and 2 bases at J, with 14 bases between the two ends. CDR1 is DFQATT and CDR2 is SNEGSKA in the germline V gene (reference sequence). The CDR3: CSARDQGSGNQPQHF. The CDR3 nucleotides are TGCAGTGCTAGGGACCAGGGGTCGGGCAATCAGCCCCAGCATTTT.

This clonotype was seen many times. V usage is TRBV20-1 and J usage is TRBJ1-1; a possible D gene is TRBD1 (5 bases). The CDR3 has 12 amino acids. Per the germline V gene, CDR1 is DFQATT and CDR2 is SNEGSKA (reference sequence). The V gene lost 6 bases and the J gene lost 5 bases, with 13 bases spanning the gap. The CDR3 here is CSAWSGDTEAFF. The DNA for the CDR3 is TGCAGTGCGTGGTCGGGGGATACTGAAGCTTTCTTT.

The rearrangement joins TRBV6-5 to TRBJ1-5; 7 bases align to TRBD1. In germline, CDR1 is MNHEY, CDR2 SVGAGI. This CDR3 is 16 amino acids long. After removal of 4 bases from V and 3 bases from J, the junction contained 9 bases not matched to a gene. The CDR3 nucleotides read TGTGCCAGCAGTTTCACAGGGGTTGGGGTCAATCAGCCCCAGCATTTT. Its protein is CASSFTGVGVNQPQHF.

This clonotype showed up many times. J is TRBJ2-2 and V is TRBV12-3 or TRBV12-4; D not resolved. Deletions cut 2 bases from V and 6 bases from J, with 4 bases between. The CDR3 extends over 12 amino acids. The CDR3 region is CASSLRPGELFF. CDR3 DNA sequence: TGTGCCAGCAGTTTACGACCCGGGGAGCTGTTTTTT.

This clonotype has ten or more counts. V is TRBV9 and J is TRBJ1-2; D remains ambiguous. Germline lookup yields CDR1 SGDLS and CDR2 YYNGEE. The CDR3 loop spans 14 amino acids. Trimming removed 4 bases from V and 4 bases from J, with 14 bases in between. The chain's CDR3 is CASSPMEGVYGYTF. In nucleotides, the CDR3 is TGTGCCAGCAGCCCGATGGAGGGAGTCTATGGCTACACCTTC.